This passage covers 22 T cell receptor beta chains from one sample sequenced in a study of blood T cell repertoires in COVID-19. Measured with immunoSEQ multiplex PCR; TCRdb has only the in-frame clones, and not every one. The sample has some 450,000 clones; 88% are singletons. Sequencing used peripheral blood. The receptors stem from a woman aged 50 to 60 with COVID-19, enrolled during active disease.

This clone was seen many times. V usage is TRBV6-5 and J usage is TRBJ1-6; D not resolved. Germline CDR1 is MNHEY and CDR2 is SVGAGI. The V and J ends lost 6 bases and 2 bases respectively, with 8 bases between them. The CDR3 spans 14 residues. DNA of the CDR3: TGTGCCAGCAGCGCGGGCCCCTATAATTCACCCCTCCACTTT. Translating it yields CASSAGPYNSPLHF.

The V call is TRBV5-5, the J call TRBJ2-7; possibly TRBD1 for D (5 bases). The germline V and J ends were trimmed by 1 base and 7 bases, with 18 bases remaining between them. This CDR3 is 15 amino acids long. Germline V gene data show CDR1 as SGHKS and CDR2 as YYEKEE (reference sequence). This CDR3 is CASSLTGASSWEQYF. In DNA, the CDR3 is TGTGCCAGCAGCTTGACTGGGGCCAGCTCCTGGGAGCAGTACTTC. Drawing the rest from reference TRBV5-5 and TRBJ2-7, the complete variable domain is DAGVTQSPTHLIKTRGQQVTLRCSPISGHKSVSWYQQVLGQGPQFIFQYYEKEERGRGNFPDRFSARQFPNYSSELNVNALLLGDSALYLCASSLTGASSWEQYFGPGTRLTVT.

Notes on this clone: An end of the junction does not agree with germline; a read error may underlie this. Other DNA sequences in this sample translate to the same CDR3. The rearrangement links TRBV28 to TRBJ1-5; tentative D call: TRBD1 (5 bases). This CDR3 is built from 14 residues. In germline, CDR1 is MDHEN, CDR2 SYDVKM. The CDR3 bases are TGTGCTAGCAGTTTGGGGGGTACCAATCAGCCCCAGCATTTT. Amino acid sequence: CASSLGGTNQPQHF.

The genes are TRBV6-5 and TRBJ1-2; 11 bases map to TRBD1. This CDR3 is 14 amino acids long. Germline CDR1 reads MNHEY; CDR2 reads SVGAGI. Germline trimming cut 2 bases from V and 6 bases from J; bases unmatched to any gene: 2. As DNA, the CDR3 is TGTGCCAGCAGTTACGGACAGGGGGCCGATGGCTACACCTTC. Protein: CASSYGQGADGYTF.

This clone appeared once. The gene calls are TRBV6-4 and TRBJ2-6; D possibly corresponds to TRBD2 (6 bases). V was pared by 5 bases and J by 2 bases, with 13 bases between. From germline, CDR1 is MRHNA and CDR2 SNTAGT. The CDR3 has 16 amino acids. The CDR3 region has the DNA TGTGCCAGCAGTCCAGGGTCGGGGGCTGGGGCCAACGTCCTGACTTTC. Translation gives CASSPGSGAGANVLTF.

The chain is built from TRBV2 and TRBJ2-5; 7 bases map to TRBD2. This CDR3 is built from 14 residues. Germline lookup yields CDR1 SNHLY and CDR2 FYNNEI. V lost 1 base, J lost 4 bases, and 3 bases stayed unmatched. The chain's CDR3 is CASSEGGGGETQYF. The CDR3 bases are TGTGCCAGCAGTGAAGGGGGCGGGGGAGAGACCCAGTACTTC.

DNA of the CDR3: TGTGCCAGCAGCTCGCGGGGCGGGGACTTAGAACCCCAGCATTTT. Its protein product is CASSSRGGDLEPQHF. The rearrangement links TRBV7-9 to TRBJ1-5; possibly TRBD1 for D (5 bases). The CDR3 runs to 15 residues. V gave up 4 bases and J gave up 10 bases, with 20 bases separating them. Germline V gene sequence: CDR1 SEHNR, CDR2 FQNEAQ (reference sequence).

CDR3: CATTQGAYGYTF. The CDR3 DNA reads TGTGCCACTACCCAGGGTGCCTATGGCTACACCTTC. This chain connects TRBV6-5 to TRBJ1-2; a weak D match, TRBD1 (5 bases). CDR1 is MNHEY, CDR2 SVGAGI, per germline. Trimming left V 10 bases short and J 4 bases short, with 13 bases between. The length of the CDR3 is 12 residues.

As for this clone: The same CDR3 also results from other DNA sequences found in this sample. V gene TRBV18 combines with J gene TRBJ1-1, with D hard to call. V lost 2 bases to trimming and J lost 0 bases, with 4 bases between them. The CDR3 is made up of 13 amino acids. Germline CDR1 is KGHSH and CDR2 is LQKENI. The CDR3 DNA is TGTGCCAGCTCACCAGACATGAACACTGAAGCTTTCTTT. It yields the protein CASSPDMNTEAFF.

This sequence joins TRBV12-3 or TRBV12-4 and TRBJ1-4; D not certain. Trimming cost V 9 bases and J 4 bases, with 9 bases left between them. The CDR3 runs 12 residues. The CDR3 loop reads CASRLSNEKLFF. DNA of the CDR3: TGTGCCAGTCGACTCAGTAATGAAAAACTGTTTTTT.

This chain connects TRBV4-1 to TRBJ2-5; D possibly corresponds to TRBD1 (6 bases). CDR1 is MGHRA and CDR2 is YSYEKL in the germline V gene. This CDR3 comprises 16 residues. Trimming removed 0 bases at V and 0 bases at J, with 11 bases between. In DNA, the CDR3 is TGCGCCAGCAGCCAAGATCCCCGGACAGACCAAGAGACCCAGTACTTC. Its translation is CASSQDPRTDQETQYF.

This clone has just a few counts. The CDR3 DNA reads as TGCGCCAGCAGCCAAGTGGGTAGCGTCTACAATGAGCAGTTCTTC. This translates into CASSQVGSVYNEQFF. This sequence joins TRBV4-1 and TRBJ2-1; perhaps TRBD2 as D (5 bases). Germline lookup yields CDR1 MGHRA and CDR2 YSYEKL. This CDR3 is 15 amino acids long. V was shortened by 1 base and J by 3 bases, with 10 bases between the two germline ends.

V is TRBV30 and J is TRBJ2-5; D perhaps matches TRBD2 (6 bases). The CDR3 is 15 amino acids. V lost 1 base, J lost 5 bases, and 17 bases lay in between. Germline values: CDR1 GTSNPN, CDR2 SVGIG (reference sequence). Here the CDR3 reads CAWSAGGAVEETQYF. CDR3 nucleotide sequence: TGTGCCTGGAGTGCTGGAGGGGCCGTGGAGGAGACCCAGTACTTC.

The DNA of the CDR3 is TGTGCCAGCAGCCAAGCCACAGGGGCCACTGAAGCTTTCTTT. This sequence encodes CASSQATGATEAFF. This chain uses TRBV3-1 (or the pseudogene TRBV3-2) with TRBJ1-1, with 7 bases lining up with TRBD1. After removal of 1 base from V and 4 bases from J, the junction contained 3 bases not matched to a gene. Germline V CDR1 and CDR2: LGHDT, YNNKEL (reference sequence). There are 14 residues in the CDR3.

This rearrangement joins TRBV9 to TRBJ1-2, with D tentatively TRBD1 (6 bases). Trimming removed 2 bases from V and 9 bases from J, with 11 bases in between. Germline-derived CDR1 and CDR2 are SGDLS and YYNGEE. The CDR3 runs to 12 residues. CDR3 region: CASSVNRDRYTF. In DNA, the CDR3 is TGTGCCAGCAGCGTCAACAGGGATCGCTACACCTTC.

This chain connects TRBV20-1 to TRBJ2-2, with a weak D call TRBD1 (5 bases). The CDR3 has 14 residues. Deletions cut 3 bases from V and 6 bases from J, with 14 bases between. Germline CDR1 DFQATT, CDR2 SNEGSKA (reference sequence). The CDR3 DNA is TGCAGTGCTAGTCCCTTGGGGCCCGCCGGGGAGCTGTTTTTT. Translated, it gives CSASPLGPAGELFF.

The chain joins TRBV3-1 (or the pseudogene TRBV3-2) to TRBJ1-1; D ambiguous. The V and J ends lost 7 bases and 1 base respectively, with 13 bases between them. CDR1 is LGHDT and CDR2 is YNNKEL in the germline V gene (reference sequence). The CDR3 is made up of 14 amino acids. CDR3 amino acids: CASIPGGPNTEAFF. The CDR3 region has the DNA TGTGCCAGCATCCCTGGAGGTCCGAACACTGAAGCTTTCTTT.

For the CDR3, the DNA is TGTGCCAGTAGTCTCGATCATGGGACTTTCTACTCTGGAAACACCATATATTTT. It translates to CASSLDHGTFYSGNTIYF. This rearrangement joins TRBV19 to TRBJ1-3; possibly TRBD1 for D (5 bases). The V and J ends lost 5 bases and 0 bases respectively, with 20 bases between them. Germline V CDR1 and CDR2: LNHDA, SQIVND (reference sequence). This CDR3 is built from 18 residues.

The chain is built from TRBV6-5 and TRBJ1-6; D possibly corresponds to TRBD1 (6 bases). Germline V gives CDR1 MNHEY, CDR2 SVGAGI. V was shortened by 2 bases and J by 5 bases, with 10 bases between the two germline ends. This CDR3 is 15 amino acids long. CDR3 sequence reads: CASSYATGDNSPLHF. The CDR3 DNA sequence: TGTGCCAGCAGTTACGCGACAGGCGATAATTCACCCCTCCACTTT.

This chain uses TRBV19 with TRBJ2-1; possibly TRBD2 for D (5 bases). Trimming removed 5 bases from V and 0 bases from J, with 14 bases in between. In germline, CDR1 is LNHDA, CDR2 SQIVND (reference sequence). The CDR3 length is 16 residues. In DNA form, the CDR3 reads TGTGCCAGTAGTCCTACTAGTCCCCCCTCCTACAATGAGCAGTTCTTC. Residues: CASSPTSPPSYNEQFF.

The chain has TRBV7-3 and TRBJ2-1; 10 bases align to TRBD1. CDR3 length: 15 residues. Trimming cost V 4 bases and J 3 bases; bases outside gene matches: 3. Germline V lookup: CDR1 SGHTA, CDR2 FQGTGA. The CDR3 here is CASSSGTGVYNEQFF. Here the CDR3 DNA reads TGTGCCAGCAGCTCAGGGACAGGGGTCTACAATGAGCAGTTCTTC.

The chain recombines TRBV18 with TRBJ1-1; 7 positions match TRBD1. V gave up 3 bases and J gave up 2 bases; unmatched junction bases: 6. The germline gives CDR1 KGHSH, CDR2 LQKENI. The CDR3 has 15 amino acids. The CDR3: CASSPARGHNTEAFF. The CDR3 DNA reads TGTGCCAGCTCACCGGCGAGGGGGCACAACACTGAAGCTTTCTTT.